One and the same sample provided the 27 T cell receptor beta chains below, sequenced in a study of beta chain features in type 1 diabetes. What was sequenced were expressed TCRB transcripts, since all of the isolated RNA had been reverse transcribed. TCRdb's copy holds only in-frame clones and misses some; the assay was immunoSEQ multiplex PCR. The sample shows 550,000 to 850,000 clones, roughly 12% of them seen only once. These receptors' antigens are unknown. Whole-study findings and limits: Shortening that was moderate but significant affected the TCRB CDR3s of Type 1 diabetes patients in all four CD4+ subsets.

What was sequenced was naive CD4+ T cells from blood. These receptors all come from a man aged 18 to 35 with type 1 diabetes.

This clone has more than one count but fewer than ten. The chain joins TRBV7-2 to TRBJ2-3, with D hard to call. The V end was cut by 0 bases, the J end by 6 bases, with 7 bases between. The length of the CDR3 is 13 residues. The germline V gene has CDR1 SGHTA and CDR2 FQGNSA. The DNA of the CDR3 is TGTGCCAGCAGCTTAGCGCGATCCGATACGCAGTATTTT. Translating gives CASSLARSDTQYF.

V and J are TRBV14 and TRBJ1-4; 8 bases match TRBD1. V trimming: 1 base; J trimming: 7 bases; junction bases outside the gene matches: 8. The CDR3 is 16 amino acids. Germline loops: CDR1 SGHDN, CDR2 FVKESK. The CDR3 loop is CASSQVSGQGGEKLFF. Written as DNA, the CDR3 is TGTGCCAGCAGCCAAGTGTCCGGACAGGGTGGTGAAAAACTGTTTTTT.

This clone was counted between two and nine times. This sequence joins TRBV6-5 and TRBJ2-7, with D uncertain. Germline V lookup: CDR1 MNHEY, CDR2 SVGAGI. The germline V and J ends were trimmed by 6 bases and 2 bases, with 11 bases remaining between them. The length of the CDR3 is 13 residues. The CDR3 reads CASSESGTYEQYF. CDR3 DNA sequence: TGTGCCAGCAGCGAATCGGGTACCTACGAGCAGTACTTC.

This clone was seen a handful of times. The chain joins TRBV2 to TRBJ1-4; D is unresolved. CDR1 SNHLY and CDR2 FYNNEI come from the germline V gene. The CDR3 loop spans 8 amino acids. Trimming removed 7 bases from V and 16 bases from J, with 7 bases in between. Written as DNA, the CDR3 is TGTGCCAGCAAGCAAGGGTTTTTT. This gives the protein CASKQGFF.

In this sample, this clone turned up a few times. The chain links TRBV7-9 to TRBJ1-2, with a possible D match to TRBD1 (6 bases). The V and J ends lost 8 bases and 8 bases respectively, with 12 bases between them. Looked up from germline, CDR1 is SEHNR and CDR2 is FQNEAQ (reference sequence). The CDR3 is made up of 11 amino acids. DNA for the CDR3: TGTGCCAGCCCCCAGGGGACCGGCTACACCTTC. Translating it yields CASPQGTGYTF.

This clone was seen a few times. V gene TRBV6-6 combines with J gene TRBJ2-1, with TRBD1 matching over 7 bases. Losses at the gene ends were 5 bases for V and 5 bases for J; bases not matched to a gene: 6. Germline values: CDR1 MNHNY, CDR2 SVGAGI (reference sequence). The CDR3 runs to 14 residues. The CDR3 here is CASSALQGNNEQFF. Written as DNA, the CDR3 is TGTGCCAGCAGTGCCCTACAGGGGAACAATGAGCAGTTCTTC.

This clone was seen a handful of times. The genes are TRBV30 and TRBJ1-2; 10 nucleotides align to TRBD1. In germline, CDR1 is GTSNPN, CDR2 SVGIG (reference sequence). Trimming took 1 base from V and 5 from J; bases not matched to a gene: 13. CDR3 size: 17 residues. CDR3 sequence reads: CAWSAYGTGDNIYGYTF. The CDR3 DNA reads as TGTGCCTGGAGTGCCTACGGGACAGGGGACAACATTTATGGCTACACCTTC.

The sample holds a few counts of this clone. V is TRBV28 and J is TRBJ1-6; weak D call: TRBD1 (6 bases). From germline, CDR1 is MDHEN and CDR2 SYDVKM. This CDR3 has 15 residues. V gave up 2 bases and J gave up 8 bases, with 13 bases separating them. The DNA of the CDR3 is TGTGCCAGCAGTTTAGGCGGGGGGCTGGATTCACCCCTCCACTTT. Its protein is CASSLGGGLDSPLHF.

The CDR3 sequence: CASSSPTRSSDTQYF. The DNA for the CDR3 is TGTGCCAGCAGTTCCCCCACCAGGAGCTCAGATACGCAGTATTTT. This sequence joins TRBV28 and TRBJ2-3; D call uncertain. With 4 bases removed from V and 4 bases from J, the gap between germline ends came to 15 bases. The CDR3 runs 15 residues. Germline CDR1 and CDR2: MDHEN and SYDVKM. The full variable domain, with the rest looked up from reference TRBV28 and TRBJ2-3, is DVKVTQSSRYLVKRTGEKVFLECVQDMDHENMFWYRQDPGLGLRLIYFSYDVKMKEKGDIPEGYSVSREKKERFSLILESASTNQTSMYLCASSSPTRSSDTQYFGPGTRLTVL.

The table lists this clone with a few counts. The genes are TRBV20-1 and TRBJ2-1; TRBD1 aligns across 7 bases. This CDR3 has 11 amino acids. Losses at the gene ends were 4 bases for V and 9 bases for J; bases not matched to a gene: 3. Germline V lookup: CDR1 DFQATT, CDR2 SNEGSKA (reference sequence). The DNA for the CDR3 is TGCAGTGCTAACAGGGGCGGTGAGCAGTTCTTC. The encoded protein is CSANRGGEQFF.

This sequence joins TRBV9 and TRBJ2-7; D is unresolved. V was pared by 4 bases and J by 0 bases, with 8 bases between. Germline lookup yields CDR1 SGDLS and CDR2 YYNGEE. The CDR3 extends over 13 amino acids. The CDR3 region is CASSPISSYEQYF. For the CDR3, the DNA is TGTGCCAGCAGCCCGATAAGCTCCTACGAGCAGTACTTC.

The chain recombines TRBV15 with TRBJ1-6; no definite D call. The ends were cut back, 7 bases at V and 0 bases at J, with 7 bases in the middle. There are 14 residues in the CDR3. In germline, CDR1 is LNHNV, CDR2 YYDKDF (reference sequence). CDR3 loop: CATTRFSYNSPLHF. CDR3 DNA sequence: TGTGCCACCACGCGGTTCTCCTATAATTCACCCCTCCACTTT. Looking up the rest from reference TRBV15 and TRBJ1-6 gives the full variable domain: DAMVIQNPRYQVTQFGKPVTLSCSQTLNHNVMYWYQQKSSQAPKLLFHYYDKDFNNEADTPDNFQSRRPNTSFCFLDIRSPGLGDTAMYLCATTRFSYNSPLHFGNGTRLTVT.

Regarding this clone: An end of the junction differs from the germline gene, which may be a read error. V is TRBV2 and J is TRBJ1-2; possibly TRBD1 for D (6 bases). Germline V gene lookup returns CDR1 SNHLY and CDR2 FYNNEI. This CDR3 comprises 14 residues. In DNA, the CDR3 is TGTGCCAGCAGTGACCAGGGGCAAAACTATGGCTGCACCTTC. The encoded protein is CASSDQGQNYGCTF.

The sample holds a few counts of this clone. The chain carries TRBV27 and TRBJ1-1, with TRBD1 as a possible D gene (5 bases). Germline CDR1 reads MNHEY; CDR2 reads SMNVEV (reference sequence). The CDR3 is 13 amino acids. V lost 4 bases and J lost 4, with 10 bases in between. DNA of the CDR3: TGTGCCAGCAGTTCGCACGGGGGCACTGAAGCTTTCTTT. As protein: CASSSHGGTEAFF.

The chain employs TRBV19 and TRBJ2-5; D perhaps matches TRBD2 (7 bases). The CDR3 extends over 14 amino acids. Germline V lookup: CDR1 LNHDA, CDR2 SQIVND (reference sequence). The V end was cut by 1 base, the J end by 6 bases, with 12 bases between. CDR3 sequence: CASSIAGGGKTQYF. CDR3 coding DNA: TGTGCCAGTAGTATAGCGGGGGGCGGGAAGACCCAGTACTTC.

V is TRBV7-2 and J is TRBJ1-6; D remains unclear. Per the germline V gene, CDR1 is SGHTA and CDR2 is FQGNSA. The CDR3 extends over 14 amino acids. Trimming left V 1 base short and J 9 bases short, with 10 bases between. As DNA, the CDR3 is TGTGCCAGCAGCTTAGTCGGGAGTAGTTCACCCCTCCACTTT. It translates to CASSLVGSSSPLHF.

The CDR3 reads CAWKPPNSGNTIYF. The CDR3 region has the DNA TGTGCCTGGAAACCCCCCAACTCTGGAAACACCATATATTTT. The chain carries TRBV30 and TRBJ1-3; no clear D. CDR1 and CDR2 (germline): GTSNPN, SVGIG (reference sequence). The CDR3 spans 14 residues. V lost 4 bases, J lost 0 bases, and 10 bases lay in between.

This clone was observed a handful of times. This chain's CDR3 is CASSLEGEGGNTIYF. The CDR3 DNA reads TGTGCCAGCAGTTTAGAGGGCGAAGGCGGAAACACCATATATTTT. The chain uses TRBV28 and TRBJ1-3; D unclear. The CDR3 length is 15 residues. The germline V gene has CDR1 MDHEN and CDR2 SYDVKM. Trimming removed 2 bases from V and 4 bases from J, with 12 bases in between.

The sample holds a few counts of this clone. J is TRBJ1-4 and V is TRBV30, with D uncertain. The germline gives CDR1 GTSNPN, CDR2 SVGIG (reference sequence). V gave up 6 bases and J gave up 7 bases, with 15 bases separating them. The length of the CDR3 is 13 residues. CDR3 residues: CACSIGWGEKLFF. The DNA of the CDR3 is TGTGCCTGTTCAATTGGATGGGGTGAAAAACTGTTTTTT.

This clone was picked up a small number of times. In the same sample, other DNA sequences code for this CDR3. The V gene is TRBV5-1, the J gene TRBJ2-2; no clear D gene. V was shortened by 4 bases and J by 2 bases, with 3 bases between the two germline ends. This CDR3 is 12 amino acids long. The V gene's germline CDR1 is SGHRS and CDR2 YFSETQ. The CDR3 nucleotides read TGCGCCAGCAGCCAAAACACCGGGGAGCTGTTTTTT. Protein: CASSQNTGELFF.

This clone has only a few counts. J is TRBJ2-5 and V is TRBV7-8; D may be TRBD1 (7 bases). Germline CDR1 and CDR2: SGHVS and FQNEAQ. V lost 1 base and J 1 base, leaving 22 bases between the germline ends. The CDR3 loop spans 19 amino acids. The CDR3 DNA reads TGTGCCAGCAGCTTAGACGAAGGGGACTCAGGGGGAGTCCAAGAGACCCAGTACTTC. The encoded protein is CASSLDEGDSGGVQETQYF.

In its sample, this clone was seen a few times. The CDR3 here is CASRQGPANTGELFF. DNA for the CDR3: TGTGCCAGTAGACAGGGGCCCGCGAACACCGGGGAGCTGTTTTTT. The chain carries TRBV19 and TRBJ2-2; TRBD1 matches 7 bases. V gave up 6 bases and J gave up 0 bases; unmatched junction bases: 4. Germline CDR1 LNHDA, CDR2 SQIVND (reference sequence). This CDR3 spans 15 amino acids.

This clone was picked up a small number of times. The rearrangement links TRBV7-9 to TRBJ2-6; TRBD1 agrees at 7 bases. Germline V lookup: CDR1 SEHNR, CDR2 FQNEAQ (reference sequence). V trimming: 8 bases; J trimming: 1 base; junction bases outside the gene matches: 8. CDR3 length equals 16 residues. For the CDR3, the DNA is TGTGCCAGCCGCCCCGAGGGGGCGTCTGGGGCCAACGTCCTGACTTTC. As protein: CASRPEGASGANVLTF.

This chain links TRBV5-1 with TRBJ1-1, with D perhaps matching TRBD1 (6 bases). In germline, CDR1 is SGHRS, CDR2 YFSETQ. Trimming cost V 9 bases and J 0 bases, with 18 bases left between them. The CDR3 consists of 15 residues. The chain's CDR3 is CATNPDGTMNTEAFF. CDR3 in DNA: TGCGCCACGAACCCCGACGGGACAATGAACACTGAAGCTTTCTTT. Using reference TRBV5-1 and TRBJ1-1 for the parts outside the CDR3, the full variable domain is KAGVTQTPRYLIKTRGQQVTLSCSPISGHRSVSWYQQTPGQGLQFLFEYFSETQRNKGNFPGRFSGRQFSNSRSEMNVSTLELGDSALYLCATNPDGTMNTEAFFGQGTRLTVV.

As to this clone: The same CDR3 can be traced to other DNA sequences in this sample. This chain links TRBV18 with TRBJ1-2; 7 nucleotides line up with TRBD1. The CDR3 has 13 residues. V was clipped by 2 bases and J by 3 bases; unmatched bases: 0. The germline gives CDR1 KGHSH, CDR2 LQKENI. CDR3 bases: TGTGCCAGCTCACCAGACAGGGACTATGGCTACACCTTC. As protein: CASSPDRDYGYTF.

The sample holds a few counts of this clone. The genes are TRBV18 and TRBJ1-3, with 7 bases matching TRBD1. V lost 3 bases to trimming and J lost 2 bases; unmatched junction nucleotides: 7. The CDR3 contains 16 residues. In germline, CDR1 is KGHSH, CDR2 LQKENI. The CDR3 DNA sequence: TGTGCCAGCTCACCCTTGACAGGGATCGCTGGAAACACCATATATTTT. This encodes CASSPLTGIAGNTIYF.

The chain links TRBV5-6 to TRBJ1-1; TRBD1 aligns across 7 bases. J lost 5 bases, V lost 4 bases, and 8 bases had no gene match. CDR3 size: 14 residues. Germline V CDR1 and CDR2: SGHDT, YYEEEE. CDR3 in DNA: TGTGCCAGCAGCAAGGGACAGCCGAATACTGAAGCTTTCTTT. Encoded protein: CASSKGQPNTEAFF.